This T cell receptor beta chain was recorded in a study of cytomegalovirus exposure and HLA in healthy donors. Comment on this clone: Its antigen is as yet unknown.

The PCR ran on 60 Vbeta and 13 Jbeta primers. Measured with immunoSEQ multiplex PCR; TCRdb has only the in-frame clones, and not every one. This table has some 180,000 clones, roughly 82% appearing once. Findings and limits, study-wide: The later analysis indicated that the majority of CMV-associated TCR beta chains appeared HLA-restricted. Among donors in an Asian-associated ancestry cluster, a later analysis reportedly found fewer N-insertions than the roughly 610-donor mean.

Per the germline V gene, CDR1 is PRHDT and CDR2 is FYEKMQ (reference sequence). V dropped 5 bases and J dropped 5 bases, with 18 bases sitting between them. CDR3 size: 15 residues. The chain couples TRBV13 to TRBJ1-2; perhaps TRBD1 as D (6 bases). This receptor was identified in a middle-aged man in good health and CMV-seronegative. Material for sequencing was PBMCs. The CDR3 nucleotides are TGTGCCAGCAGCCCCCCGCAGGGGCGTTTTTATGGCTACACCTTC. It codes for CASSPPQGRFYGYTF.